This T cell receptor (beta chain) was sequenced during a study of cytomegalovirus exposure and HLA in healthy donors (dated by TCRdb to about 2017). In the study overall: An earlier analysis of 587 of the donors reported 276 Gb of sequence data and approximately 120 million unique TCR beta sequences obtained from around 190 million T cells. An early release that covered around 590 HLA-typed donors contained approximately 320 gigabases of sequencing data and tens of millions of unique TCR sequences. Of the 300 to 400 genotyped donors, 65% to 90% fell in the genetic ancestry cluster associated with self-reported Caucasian donors. The study aimed to test whether cataloging public T cell receptors could reveal signatures of past pathogen exposure. The T cell repertoires of around 730 subjects were profiled by immunosequencing and related to cytomegalovirus serostatus. In addition to the first cohort of roughly 670 subjects, a separate validation cohort of about 120 different subjects was used. To predict cytomegalovirus infection status, the study brought together high-throughput TCR immunosequencing, statistical association of individual TCRs with disease status, and machine learning. A later analysis re-analyzed previously published TCR beta repertoires from approximately 700 donors and added high-resolution HLA genotyping to study TCR occurrence patterns. In the later analysis, no new phenotypic data were used to find candidate immune exposures; instead, reliance was placed on TCR beta sequences and their occurrence across donors. An earlier analysis of approximately 500 of the donors applied high-throughput TCR beta sequencing to assess whether each TCR beta V gene segment acted as functional or pseudogenic. Donor age, sex, ethnicity and CMV serostatus were compiled alongside the repertoire data. A later genetic analysis took genome-wide SNP genotypes for about three fifths of the roughly 670 donors and used that subset as a discovery cohort. All discovery cohort repertoires had been generated using a single sequencing platform. HLA typing included class I and class II loci at four-digit resolution. The number of donors typed differed by locus, with 629-630 for A, B, C, DRB1 and DQB1, 522 for DQA1, 606 for DPA1, and around 450 for DPB1. Several DR-DQ haplotypes were handled as single units for association and clustering because linkage in the cohort was strong. Among 300 to 500 genotyped donors of the cohort, an average of approximately 240,000 unique TCR beta nucleotide sequences was sequenced per donor, of which about 19% were non-productive. The paper as a whole reports these results and caveats: At a false discovery rate of 0.05, a later analysis linked 16,951 TCR beta sequences to specific HLA alleles. Fewer than 20 rarely observed V segments, including chromosome 9 orphons, were excluded from the earlier analysis of approximately 500 of the donors because counts were too low. In a later analysis, TCR association rates were found to vary across HLA loci, with the most associated TCRs seen for DRB1 alleles and the fewest for HLA-C alleles. Correlated functional status among segregating V segments might reflect linkage disequilibrium, but an unknown experimental factor could not be ruled out. In a later analysis, several top co-occurrence clusters were reported to appear linked to parvovirus B19, influenza, CMV and Epstein-Barr virus. In a later analysis, most CMV-associated TCR beta chains were found to appear HLA-restricted, with HLA associations seemingly driven largely by CMV exposure. In this cohort, only TCR beta chains were sequenced, and detectable features were limited by the absence of alpha or paired-chain data. Broadly in line with IMGT annotations, most TCR beta V segments showed up in productive rearrangements about 87% or about 30% of the time in an earlier analysis of 450 to 600 of the donors. V-gene and J-gene trimming of TCR beta chains was associated with a missense DCLRE1C variant in a later genetic analysis, and the association was replicated in an independent cohort. The authors suggested that the approach could potentially be extended to other disease states and immunological phenotypes. In vitro tests confirmed that a few of the cytomegalovirus-associated TCR beta chains recognize cytomegalovirus antigens. Cytomegalovirus status was reported to be diagnosed by the classifier with high specificity and sensitivity in both the original and validation cohorts. When HLA alleles, especially DR and DQ, strongly co-occurred, attributing TCR associations to individual alleles was difficult. Roughly uniform sequencing depth across donors was assumed in presence/absence analyses, although this assumption may not hold. Most TCR sequences were observed very rarely across donors, whereas some public TCRs were present in many individuals. A later genetic analysis reported fewer N-insertions in productive TCRs among donors in an Asian-associated ancestry cluster than the roughly 650-donor mean. The 87-base-pair reads could not distinguish some IMGT-functional V segments, including TRBV6-2 and TRBV6-3, so those segments were excluded. The study listed approximately 160 TCR beta chains as associated with cytomegalovirus. A further reported finding was that TCR beta sequences accurately predicted the HLA-A and HLA-B alleles for most subjects in the first cohort. In a later analysis, HLA-associated TCR beta chains showed more clonal expansion and lower generation probabilities than non-associated chains that were equally common. A group of highly shared sequence variants was considered likely to be a technical artifact of the sequencing pipeline. HLA typing was unavailable for some donors at each locus, so association tests used only the typed subset. The only immune exposure information available for the cohort was CMV serostatus.

In total, 600 or so healthy bone marrow donors made up the cohort. At the time of sampling, every cohort member was nominally healthy, though immune exposures that went unrecorded were likely present. The donor tested CMV seropositive and was one of the 289 seropositive cohort members. A peripheral blood sample was collected from each donor, and TCR beta sequencing was performed on peripheral blood mononuclear cells. The Qiagen DNeasy Blood Extraction Kit was used to extract genomic DNA from the blood cell samples. In regard to this clone: Its specific antigen is unknown. Base-call qualities are not available, and no considerably larger clone is one nucleotide away.

V loses 0 bases, J loses 1 base, and the germline ends lie 11 bases apart. The CDR3 goes from the cysteine to the phenylalanine over 16 residues. The CDR3 DNA has 48 bases and is translated from base 1. Preparation of the library involved the immunoSEQ multiplex PCR assay. The multiplex PCR relied on a mix of 60 forward primers for TCR Vbeta segments and 13 reverse primers for TCR Jbeta segments. The CDR3 region of rearranged TCR beta genes was amplified from genomic DNA with a multiplex PCR assay. The amplified TCR beta libraries were sequenced on the Illumina HiSeq System as 87-base-pair reads. In the authors' own workflow: Across the roughly 700 repertoires, a later analysis counted 80 million or so unique TCR beta chains, 9.5 million to 12 million of which were shared by at least two donors. Raw reads were error-corrected and collapsed into unique sequences with a nearest-neighbor algorithm that merged closely related sequences to remove PCR and sequencing errors. To assign V, D and J gene segments, CDR3 sequences were aligned to IMGT reference sequences. For a sequence to be retained, a match of at least six nucleotides to both a V gene segment and a J gene segment was required. A rearrangement counted as productive if the CDR3 had no stop codons and remained in frame with V and J, and every other rearrangement counted as non-productive. Following IMGT convention, CDR3 was defined as the stretch from the second conserved V-encoded cysteine to the conserved J-encoded phenylalanine. In an earlier analysis of 550 to 650 of the donors, sequences lacking an unambiguous match to a single V gene segment were excluded. In an earlier analysis of a few hundred of the donors, V segments were called functional above 56.7% productive rearrangements and were called segregating when the between-donor standard deviation exceeded 5%. A statistical classification framework was built for diagnosing cytomegalovirus status from the catalog of TCR beta chain sequences. V and J gene assignment, in a later analysis, came from comparing TCR nucleotide sequences with IMGT/GENE-DB human TR gene sequences. The TCRdist pipeline was used in a later analysis to assign CDR3 sequences and most-parsimonious VDJ recombination scenarios. In a later analysis, each TCR beta chain was defined by its CDR3 amino acid sequence together with its V-gene family, and reads without a unique V-gene family were excluded. A later analysis removed 500 to 650 highly shared, low-generation-probability nucleotide sequences to deal with suspected cross-contamination and a sequencing artifact. In a later analysis, a clonal expansion index was calculated for each public chain from normalized within-repertoire ranks of inferred template counts. In a later analysis, generation probabilities were computed using a VDJ recombination model fitted to out-of-frame rearrangements, and the results were checked against IGoR. A later analysis scored TCR-TCR, TCR-HLA and TCR-CMV co-occurrence with hypergeometric tests, applying a repertoire-size bias correction to TCR pairs. In a later analysis, false discovery rates were estimated by permuting HLA or CMV assignments 20 times. In a later analysis, co-occurring TCRs were grouped using DBSCAN, and TCRdist sequence similarity was added for clustering within HLA-allele-positive subsets. Co-occurrence clustering excluded repertoires with fewer than 30,000 or more than 120,000 public chains, plus five with anomalous nucleotide sharing. TCRdb limited this immuneACCESS table to in-frame rearrangements with V and J called. A share of clones is missing; checked studies link under half to unresolved V genes, and the rest is unexplained. V, J and clone size were drawn from that table, and D and trimming were deduced from the DNA. The sample table shows under 130,000 clones, and 60% to 80% are seen once. The ten largest clones represent approximately 4.3% of the sample.

The clonotype comes from a man aged 45 to 65 in good health and CMV-seropositive. The V and J segments used are TRBV23-1 and TRBJ2-3; the D gene is perhaps TRBD1, from 5 matching bases. TRBV23-1 qualifies as an ORF whose function is uncertain. Sequenced material: PBMCs. The CDR3 reads CASSQSYRQRTDTQYF. DNA sequence: TGCGCCAGCAGTCAATCGTATCGACAGCGCACAGATACGCAGTATTTT.